Each of the 4 T cell receptor beta chains below was sequenced from the same sample in a study of cytomegalovirus exposure and HLA in healthy donors. 13 Jbeta primers and 60 Vbeta primers were used for the PCR. Some clones are missing from TCRdb's copy, which holds only in-frame ones; the method was immunoSEQ multiplex PCR. This sample yields over 150,000 clones, of which roughly 84% are seen a single time; 1.2% belongs to the top ten. Sequenced sample: PBMCs. These receptors all come from a girl aged 2-10 years in good health and CMV-seropositive.

The chain uses TRBV4-1 and TRBJ2-7; D unclear. This CDR3 is built from 14 residues. V was pared by 3 bases and J by 7 bases, with 16 bases between. Looked up from germline, CDR1 is MGHRA and CDR2 is YSYEKL. This CDR3 reads CASSHPLARGEQYF. The CDR3, as DNA: TGCGCCAGCAGCCATCCTCTGGCCCGAGGTGAGCAGTACTTC.

The rearrangement links TRBV4-2 to TRBJ2-2; D is perhaps TRBD2 (6 bases). V gave up 3 bases and J gave up 7 bases, with 15 bases separating them. The CDR3 runs 15 residues. The germline gives CDR1 LGHNA, CDR2 YNFKEQ. The CDR3 region has the DNA TGTGCCAGCAGCCACAAACTGCGGGGAGGCGGGGAGCTGTTTTTT. It codes for CASSHKLRGGGELFF.

This chain uses TRBV4-2 with TRBJ2-3; 9 bases agree with TRBD2. The germline V gene encodes CDR1 LGHNA and CDR2 YNFKEQ. With V trimmed by 1 base and J by 5 bases, 13 bases remained unmatched. The CDR3 spans 18 residues. This CDR3 reads CASSQGGGREGPLDTQYF. The CDR3 DNA reads as TGTGCCAGCAGCCAAGGGGGGGGGCGGGAGGGCCCCTTAGATACGCAGTATTTT.

The chain recombines TRBV2 with TRBJ1-1; D is perhaps TRBD1 (5 bases). Trimming stripped 5 bases from V and 4 bases from J, with 11 bases between. Germline CDR1 SNHLY, CDR2 FYNNEI. The CDR3 is 13 residues long. Written as DNA, the CDR3 is TGTGCCAGCAGTCCACAGGTTCTCACTGAAGCTTTCTTT. It is translated as CASSPQVLTEAFF. Combining the CDR3 with reference TRBV2 and TRBJ1-1 gives the whole variable domain EPEVTQTPSHQVTQMGQEVILRCVPISNHLYFYWYRQILGQKVEFLVSFYNNEISEKSEIFDDQFSVERPDGSNFTLKIRSTKLEDSAMYFCASSPQVLTEAFFGQGTRLTVV.